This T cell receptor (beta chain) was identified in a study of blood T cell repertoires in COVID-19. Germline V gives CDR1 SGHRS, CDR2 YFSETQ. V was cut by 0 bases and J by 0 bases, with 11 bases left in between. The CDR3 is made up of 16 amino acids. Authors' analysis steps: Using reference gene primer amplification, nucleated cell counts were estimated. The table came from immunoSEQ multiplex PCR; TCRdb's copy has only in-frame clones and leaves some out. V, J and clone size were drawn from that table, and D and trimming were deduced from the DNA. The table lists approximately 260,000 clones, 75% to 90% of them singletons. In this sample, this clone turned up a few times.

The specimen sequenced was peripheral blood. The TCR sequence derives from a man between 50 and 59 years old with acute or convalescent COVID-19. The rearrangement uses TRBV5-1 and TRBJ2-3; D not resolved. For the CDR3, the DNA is TGCGCCAGCAGCTTGGACTCCCCAATTAGCACAGATACGCAGTATTTT. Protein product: CASSLDSPISTDTQYF.